Sequencing of this TCR beta chain was carried out in a study of cytomegalovirus exposure and HLA in healthy donors. Turning to the study itself: Sequencing of roughly 180 million T cells in an earlier analysis found around 100 million unique TCR beta sequences. Regarding the study as a whole: Association of 16,951 TCR beta sequences with HLA alleles was found at 0.05 false discovery rate in a later analysis. CMV serostatus alone was available as immune exposure information.

A multiplex PCR was run with 60 Vbeta primers and 13 Jbeta primers. Profiling relied on immunoSEQ multiplex PCR, and the TCRdb table lists in-frame clones only, not all of them. The sample consists of more than 110,000 clones, 70% of them appearing once. Of note for this clone: Its cognate antigen is unknown.

Germline V gene sequence: CDR1 LGHNA, CDR2 YNFKEQ. There are 14 residues in the CDR3. With 0 bases removed from V and 2 bases from J, the gap between germline ends came to 5 bases. The chain carries TRBV4-2 and TRBJ1-3, with a weak D call TRBD1 (5 bases). The sample taken for sequencing was PBMCs. The sequence was collected from a woman aged 30 to 39 in good health and CMV-seronegative. The CDR3 region is CASSQDRAGNTIYF. The CDR3 bases are TGTGCCAGCAGCCAAGACAGGGCTGGAAACACCATATATTTT.